This passage covers 17 T cell receptor beta chains from one sample sequenced in a study of cytomegalovirus exposure and HLA in healthy donors. Measured with immunoSEQ multiplex PCR; TCRdb has only the in-frame clones, and not every one. The sample consists of 85,000 to 120,000 clones, roughly 95% of them appearing once. Sequenced material: PBMCs. These receptors all come from a woman aged 18-30 years in good health and CMV-seronegative.

V gene TRBV11-3 combines with J gene TRBJ1-1; D remains ambiguous. The CDR3 length is 13 residues. Trimming shortened V by 5 bases and J by 1 base, and 8 bases separated the two germline ends. CDR1 is SGHNT, CDR2 YENEEA, per germline. The CDR3: CASSPRENTEAFF. The CDR3 DNA reads as TGTGCCAGCAGCCCTCGGGAGAACACTGAAGCTTTCTTT.

The J gene is TRBJ2-2, the V gene TRBV5-1; TRBD2 matches at 14 bases. The CDR3 is 18 residues long. The V gene end was trimmed by 0 bases and the J gene end by 4 bases; junction bases not matched to a gene: 5. Germline CDR1 SGHRS, CDR2 YFSETQ. The CDR3 nucleotides read TGCGCCAGCAGCTTGGAGACTAGCGGGAGGGGCCCCACCGGGGAGCTGTTTTTT. It encodes CASSLETSGRGPTGELFF.

V gene TRBV7-2 combines with J gene TRBJ1-4; maybe TRBD1 (5 bases). Germline CDR1 reads SGHTA; CDR2 reads FQGNSA. This CDR3 has 16 amino acids. Trimming took off 8 bases at V and 0 bases at J, with 16 bases between the two ends. The CDR3 DNA reads as TGTGCCAGCTCCCGAGGGACGGGAGCAACTAATGAAAAACTGTTTTTT. This gives the protein CASSRGTGATNEKLFF.

V gene TRBV6-5 combines with J gene TRBJ1-2; 8 positions agree with TRBD1. The trim removed 0 bases at V and 0 bases at J, leaving 3 bases unmatched. CDR1 and CDR2 (germline): MNHEY, SVGAGI. This CDR3 has 16 amino acids. CDR3 DNA sequence: TGTGCCAGCAGTTACTCTTCAGGGGGCGCTAACTATGGCTACACCTTC. It yields the protein CASSYSSGGANYGYTF.

This sequence joins TRBV30 and TRBJ2-1, with 9 bases matching TRBD2. The V gene's germline CDR1 is GTSNPN and CDR2 SVGIG (reference sequence). Trimming cost V 3 bases and J 2 bases; bases outside gene matches: 5. The CDR3 is made up of 15 amino acids. CDR3 loop: CAWRTSGGAYNEQFF. CDR3 coding DNA: TGTGCCTGGAGGACTAGCGGTGGAGCCTACAATGAGCAGTTCTTC.

The J gene is TRBJ1-1, the V gene TRBV2, with D perhaps TRBD1 (5 bases). Germline V gene lookup returns CDR1 SNHLY and CDR2 FYNNEI. The CDR3 is 13 amino acids. Trimming took off 4 bases at V and 1 base at J, with 7 bases between the two ends. The CDR3 DNA follows: TGTGCCAGCAGTGGACAGCCGAACACTGAAGCTTTCTTT. It specifies CASSGQPNTEAFF. Based on the CDR3 plus reference TRBV2 and TRBJ1-1, the full variable domain is EPEVTQTPSHQVTQMGQEVILRCVPISNHLYFYWYRQILGQKVEFLVSFYNNEISEKSEIFDDQFSVERPDGSNFTLKIRSTKLEDSAMYFCASSGQPNTEAFFGQGTRLTVV.

This clone was detected only once. This chain links TRBV12-5 with TRBJ2-5, with D tentatively TRBD2 (5 bases). The CDR3 runs 14 residues. V was pared by 7 bases and J by 2 bases, with 14 bases between. The germline V gene has CDR1 LGHNT and CDR2 FRNRAP. The CDR3 protein is CASAPGLIQETQYF. As DNA, the CDR3 is TGTGCTAGTGCCCCTGGACTGATACAAGAGACCCAGTACTTC.

The rearrangement joins TRBV6-1 to TRBJ1-3; D is possibly TRBD1 (6 bases). Trimming cost V 1 base and J 0 bases, with 13 bases left between them. Germline-derived CDR1 and CDR2 are MNHNS and SASEGT. The CDR3 totals 17 residues. Here the CDR3 reads CASSEEIGTNSGNTIYF. The CDR3 nucleotides read TGTGCCAGCAGTGAAGAGATAGGGACAAACTCTGGAAACACCATATATTTT.

The rearrangement links TRBV10-3 to TRBJ1-1, with 12 bases fitting TRBD1. The CDR3 extends over 15 amino acids. Trimming removed 6 bases from V and 4 bases from J; junction bases left unmatched: 6. The V gene's germline CDR1 is ENHRY and CDR2 SYGVKD. The CDR3 DNA reads as TGTGCCATCAGGGGGACAGGGGGCTTGGGCACTGAAGCTTTCTTT. Translating gives CAIRGTGGLGTEAFF.

Turning to this clone: Other DNA sequences of this sample code for an identical CDR3. The chain recombines TRBV18 with TRBJ1-1, with unresolved D. CDR1 KGHSH and CDR2 LQKENI come from the germline V gene. Trimming took off 0 bases at V and 1 base at J, with 6 bases between the two ends. The CDR3 has 14 amino acids. Here the CDR3 reads CASSPPRGNTEAFF. CDR3 in DNA: TGTGCCAGCTCACCACCGCGGGGGAACACTGAAGCTTTCTTT.

This chain connects TRBV5-1 to TRBJ2-5; TRBD2 is a possible D gene (6 bases). This CDR3 has 13 amino acids. The germline gives CDR1 SGHRS, CDR2 YFSETQ. V lost 2 bases and J lost 5, with 10 bases in between. In DNA form, the CDR3 reads TGCGCCAGCAGCTTCACTAGCTCGGAGACCCAGTACTTC. This encodes CASSFTSSETQYF.

The CDR3 DNA follows: TGTGCCAGCAACCTAGGACAGGGGAGGACAGATACGCAGTATTTT. This translates into CASNLGQGRTDTQYF. J is TRBJ2-3 and V is TRBV6-6; TRBD1 matches 9 bases. CDR3 size: 15 residues. The V gene's germline CDR1 is MNHNY and CDR2 SVGAGI (reference sequence). V shed 7 bases, J shed 3 bases, and the junction held 8 bases outside the gene matches.

The V gene is TRBV4-1, the J gene TRBJ2-7; possible D gene TRBD2, 5 bases. Per germline, CDR1 MGHRA and CDR2 YSYEKL. Between the trimmed V and J ends, which lost 0 bases and 4 bases, there was a span of 13 bases. The CDR3 sequence is 15 residues long. In DNA, the CDR3 is TGCGCCAGCAGCCAAGATGTGAGGGAGCCATACGAGCAGTACTTC. It is translated as CASSQDVREPYEQYF.

The chain couples TRBV5-1 to TRBJ2-5; D ambiguous. CDR1 SGHRS and CDR2 YFSETQ come from the germline V gene. The V end was cut by 4 bases, the J end by 1 base, with 11 bases between. The CDR3 totals 14 residues. The CDR3 sequence is CASSQAHPQETQYF. Written as DNA, the CDR3 is TGCGCCAGCAGCCAGGCGCACCCCCAAGAGACCCAGTACTTC.

This chain joins TRBV18 and TRBJ1-4; tentatively, D is TRBD1 (5 bases). Germline-derived CDR1 and CDR2 are KGHSH and LQKENI. V was clipped by 5 bases and J by 7 bases, with 17 bases between them. The CDR3 consists of 15 residues. The DNA for the CDR3 is TGTGCCAGCTCAGACATGGGGGGTCGTGGTGAAAAACTGTTTTTT. Translating gives CASSDMGGRGEKLFF.

The chain combines TRBV7-2 with TRBJ1-2; possibly TRBD1 for D (5 bases). The V end lost 7 bases, the J end lost 6 bases, and 15 bases lay between the germline ends. The CDR3 extends over 13 amino acids. CDR1 and CDR2 (germline): SGHTA, FQGNSA. This CDR3 reads CASTHPSGDGYTF. CDR3 coding DNA: TGTGCCAGCACCCACCCGTCGGGGGATGGCTACACCTTC.

This clone was counted a single time. The junction shows a germline mismatch at one end, possibly a read error. This sequence joins TRBV6-1 and TRBJ1-2; D is unresolved. The CDR3 totals 14 residues. The germline CDR1 and CDR2 sequences are MNHNS and SASEGT. CDR3 bases: TGTGCCAGCAATGAAGCACTAAGCTACTATGGCTACACCTTC. Amino acid sequence: CASNEALSYYGYTF.